One and the same sample provided the 4 T cell receptor beta chains below, sequenced in a study of T cell repertoires in cytomegalovirus infection. In TCRdb, the reads were re-called with MiXCR into one record per CDR3 protein. The sample yields fewer than 400,000 distinct CDR3 sequences, 15% to 20% seen once. Sequencing was carried out using PBMCs. The receptors stem from a human donor in good health (CMV status not recorded). Some clones in this sample may be carry-over from other donors' samples.

The V call is TRBV20-1, the J call TRBJ2-5; D could derive from TRBD1 or TRBD2 (5 bases each). Germline-derived CDR1 and CDR2 are DFQATT and SNEGSKA (reference sequence). V lost 3 bases and J 1 base, leaving 9 bases between the germline ends. The CDR3 is 13 residues long. The DNA of the CDR3 is TGCAGTGCTAGTGCCGGGGCCCAAGAGACCCAGTACTTC. Translation: CSASAGAQETQYF.

J is TRBJ2-1 and V is TRBV12-3 or TRBV12-4; D might be TRBD1 or TRBD2, each matching 7 bases. The V end was cut by 5 bases, the J end by 2 bases, with 16 bases between. This CDR3 is 16 amino acids long. The CDR3 is CASSHQGGRAYNEQFF. CDR3 DNA sequence: TGTGCCAGCAGTCACCAGGGGGGGAGGGCCTACAATGAGCAGTTCTTC.

This clonotype was counted at least ten times. The CDR3 loop is CASSLAATGRAFF. In DNA, the CDR3 is TGTGCCAGCAGCTTAGCCGCTACAGGGAGGGCTTTCTTT. The chain combines TRBV7-2 with TRBJ1-1, with a weak D call TRBD1 (6 bases). Germline values: CDR1 SGHTA, CDR2 FQGNSA. The CDR3 has 13 amino acids. Trimming shortened V by 0 bases and J by 11 bases, and 13 bases separated the two germline ends.

V is TRBV11-2 and J is TRBJ2-3, with 13 bases that match TRBD2. V dropped 5 bases and J dropped 5; count of bases not matched to a gene: 7. The CDR3 loop spans 16 amino acids. Per the germline V gene, CDR1 is SGHAT and CDR2 is FQNNGV. The CDR3 bases are TGTGCCAGCAGCCCCTGGACTAGCGGGAGTGGAGATACGCAGTATTTT. Its protein is CASSPWTSGSGDTQYF. Full variable domain (rest looked up from reference TRBV11-2 and TRBJ2-3): EAGVAQSPRYKIIEKRQSVAFWCNPISGHATLYWYQQILGQGPKLLIQFQNNGVVDDSQLPKDRFSAERLKGVDSTLKIQPAKLEDSAVYLCASSPWTSGSGDTQYFGPGTRLTVL.